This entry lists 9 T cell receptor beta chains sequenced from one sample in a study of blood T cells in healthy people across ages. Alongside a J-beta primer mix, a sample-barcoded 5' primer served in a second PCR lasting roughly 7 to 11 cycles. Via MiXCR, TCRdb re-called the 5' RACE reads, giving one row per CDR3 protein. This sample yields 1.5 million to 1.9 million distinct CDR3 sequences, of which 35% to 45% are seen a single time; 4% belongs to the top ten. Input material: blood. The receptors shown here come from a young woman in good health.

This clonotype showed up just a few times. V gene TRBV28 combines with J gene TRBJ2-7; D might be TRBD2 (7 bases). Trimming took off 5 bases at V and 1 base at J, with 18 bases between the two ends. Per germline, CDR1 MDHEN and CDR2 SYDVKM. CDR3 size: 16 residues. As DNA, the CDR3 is TGTGCCAGCAGTATAGGGGGACTACAGGGTTCCTACGAGCAGTACTTC. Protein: CASSIGGLQGSYEQYF.

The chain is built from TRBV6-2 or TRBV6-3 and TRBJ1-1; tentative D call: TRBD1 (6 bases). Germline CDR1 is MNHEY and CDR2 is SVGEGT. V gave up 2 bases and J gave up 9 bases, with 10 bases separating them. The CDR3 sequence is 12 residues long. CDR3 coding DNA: TGTGCCAGCAGTTACCTCGGGACAAAAGCTTTCTTT. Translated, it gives CASSYLGTKAFF.

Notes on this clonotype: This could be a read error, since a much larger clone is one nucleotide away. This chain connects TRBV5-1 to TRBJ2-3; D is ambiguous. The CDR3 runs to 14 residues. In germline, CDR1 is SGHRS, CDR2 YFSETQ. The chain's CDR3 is CVSSLEDSTDTQYF. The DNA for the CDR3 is TGCGTCAGCAGCTTGGAAGACAGCACAGATACGCAGTATTTT.

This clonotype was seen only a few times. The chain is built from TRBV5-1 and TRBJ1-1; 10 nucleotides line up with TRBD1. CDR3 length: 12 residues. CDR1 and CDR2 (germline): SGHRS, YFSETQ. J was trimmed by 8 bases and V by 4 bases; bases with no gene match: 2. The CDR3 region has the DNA TGCGCCAGCAGCGAGGACAGGGGGGAAGCTTTCTTT. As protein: CASSEDRGEAFF.

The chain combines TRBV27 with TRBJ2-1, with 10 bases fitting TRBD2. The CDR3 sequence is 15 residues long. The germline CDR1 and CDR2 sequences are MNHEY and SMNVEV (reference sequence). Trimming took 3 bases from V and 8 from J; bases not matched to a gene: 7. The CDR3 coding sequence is TGTGCCAGCAGTTTGGGAAGCGGGGGGGCAGATGAGCAGTTCTTC. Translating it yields CASSLGSGGADEQFF.

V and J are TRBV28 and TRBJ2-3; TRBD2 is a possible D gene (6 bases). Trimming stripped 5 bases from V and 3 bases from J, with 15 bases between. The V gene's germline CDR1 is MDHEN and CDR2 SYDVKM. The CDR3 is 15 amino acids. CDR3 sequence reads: CASSASGGPTDTQYF. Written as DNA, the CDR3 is TGTGCCAGCAGTGCTTCCGGAGGGCCGACAGATACGCAGTATTTT.

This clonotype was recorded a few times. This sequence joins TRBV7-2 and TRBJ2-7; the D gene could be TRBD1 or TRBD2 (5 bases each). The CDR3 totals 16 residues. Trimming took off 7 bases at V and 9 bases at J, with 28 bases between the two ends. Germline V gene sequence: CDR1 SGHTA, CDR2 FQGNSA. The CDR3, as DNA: TGTGCCAGCACCGCTGACTCAGGGACCTCTAACACGTGGCAGTACTTC. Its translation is CASTADSGTSNTWQYF.

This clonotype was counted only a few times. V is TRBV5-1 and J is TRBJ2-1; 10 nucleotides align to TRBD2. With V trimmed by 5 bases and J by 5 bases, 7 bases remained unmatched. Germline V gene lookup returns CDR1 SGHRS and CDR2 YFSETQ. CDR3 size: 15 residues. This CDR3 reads CASSSSGSGHNEQFF. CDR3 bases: TGCGCCAGCAGTTCTAGCGGGAGCGGCCACAATGAGCAGTTCTTC.

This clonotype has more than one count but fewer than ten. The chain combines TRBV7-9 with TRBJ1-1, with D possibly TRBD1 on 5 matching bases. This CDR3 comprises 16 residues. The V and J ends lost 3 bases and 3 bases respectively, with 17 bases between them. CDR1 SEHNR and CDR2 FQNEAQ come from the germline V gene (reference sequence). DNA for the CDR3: TGTGCCAGCAGCTTTGGGGCCAGGGCCAGGTACACTGAAGCTTTCTTT. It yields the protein CASSFGARARYTEAFF.